This is a list of T cell receptor beta chains from one sample in a study of blood T cell repertoires in COVID-19. Clones were sequenced by immunoSEQ multiplex PCR, and TCRdb holds only the in-frame ones, with some missing. Among 90,000 to 120,000 clones listed, approximately 88% were seen once. Input material: peripheral blood. These receptors were taken from a man aged 35-49 years with active or convalescent COVID-19. CDR3s include the opening cysteine and the closing phenylalanine or tryptophan. The D gene is left open where the match is weak. Clone size is given for some rows only: seen once, a few or many times, or a class if the clone is expanded.

V gene	CDR3 length	D gene	clone size	J gene	CDR3 protein	CDR3 DNA
TRBV19	15	TRBD1	-	TRBJ1-1	CASSISGTANTEAFF	TGTGCCAGTAGTATTAGTGGGACAGCGAACACTGAAGCTTTCTTT
TRBV9	15	-	-	TRBJ2-5	CASSVRGEAAETQYF	TGTGCCAGCAGCGTAAGGGGCGAGGCGGCGGAGACCCAGTACTTC
TRBV27	13	TRBD1	-	TRBJ1-6	CASSGTENSPLHF	TGTGCCAGCAGTGGGACAGAAAATTCACCCCTCCACTTT
TRBV7-6	15	TRBD2	-	TRBJ2-1	CASSPLTGRADEQFF	TGTGCCAGCAGCCCTCTGACCGGGAGGGCCGATGAGCAGTTCTTC
TRBV9	14	-	-	TRBJ2-7	CASSVEPVPYEQYF	TGTGCCAGCAGCGTAGAACCGGTTCCCTACGAGCAGTACTTC
TRBV10-2	20	TRBD2	once	TRBJ2-4	CASSESMLAGGFEAKNIQYF	TGCGCCAGCAGTGAGTCGATGCTTGCGGGAGGATTTGAAGCCAAAAACATTCAGTACTTC
TRBV7-2	14	TRBD2	-	TRBJ2-1	CASSPLAIYNEQFF	TGTGCCAGCAGCCCACTAGCGATTTACAATGAGCAGTTCTTC
TRBV9	16	-	-	TRBJ2-1	CASSPGGNLAINEQFF	TGTGCCAGCAGCCCTGGGGGGAACCTAGCAATCAATGAGCAGTTCTTC
TRBV27	14	-	-	TRBJ1-6	CASSSTTNNSPLHF	TGTGCCAGCAGTTCTACCACTAATAATTCACCCCTCCACTTT
TRBV18	14	-	-	TRBJ2-6	CASSLYSGANVLTF	TGTGCCAGCTCCCTTTACTCTGGGGCCAACGTCCTGACTTTC
TRBV9	15	TRBD2	few	TRBJ2-7	CASSATSGRAYEQYF	TGTGCCAGCAGCGCCACTAGCGGGAGGGCCTACGAGCAGTACTTC
TRBV14	17	TRBD1	-	TRBJ1-1	CASSQNRGPVGNTEAFF	TGTGCCAGCAGCCAAAACAGGGGGCCGGTGGGGAACACTGAAGCTTTCTTT
TRBV28	15	-	-	TRBJ1-2	CASSFQAKVDYGYTF	TGTGCCAGCAGTTTTCAGGCCAAAGTGGACTATGGCTACACCTTC
TRBV7-9	16	TRBD1	-	TRBJ2-5	CASSSFRDRGPETQYF	TGTGCCAGCAGCTCATTCCGGGACAGGGGTCCGGAGACCCAGTACTTC
TRBV18	17	TRBD2	-	TRBJ2-1	CASSPPNFRLASPEQFF	TGTGCCAGCTCACCACCGAACTTTAGACTAGCTTCCCCTGAGCAGTTCTTC
TRBV6-1	15	-	-	TRBJ1-2	CASSEAWQVGYGYTF	TGTGCCAGCAGTGAAGCTTGGCAGGTCGGCTATGGCTACACCTTC
TRBV5-1	15	TRBD1	-	TRBJ2-7	CASSFTGGSTYEQYF	TGCGCCAGCAGCTTCACAGGGGGCTCAACCTACGAGCAGTACTTC
TRBV5-1	18	TRBD2	once	TRBJ2-6	CASSFNLAGYSGANVLTF	TGCGCCAGCAGCTTTAACCTAGCGGGTTACTCTGGGGCCAACGTCCTGACTTTC
TRBV2	15	-	-	TRBJ1-1	CASSEARLGGGQAFF	TGTGCCAGCAGTGAAGCGCGTCTGGGGGGAGGCCAAGCTTTCTTT
TRBV9	13	-	-	TRBJ1-1	CASSVRGSTEAFF	TGTGCCAGCAGCGTTAGGGGGTCCACTGAAGCTTTCTTT
TRBV6-1	14	TRBD1	-	TRBJ1-2	CASSEQGANYGYTF	TGTGCCAGCAGTGAACAGGGGGCTAACTATGGCTACACCTTC
TRBV30	13	TRBD1	-	TRBJ2-7	CAWSWDRAYEQYF	TGTGCCTGGAGTTGGGACAGGGCCTACGAGCAGTACTTC
TRBV19	13	-	few	TRBJ1-5	CASSSGGAQPQHF	TGTGCCAGTAGTTCGGGGGGGGCTCAGCCCCAGCATTTT
TRBV24-1	19	TRBD2	-	TRBJ2-2	CATSQVRRVGRFDTGELFF	TGTGCCACCAGTCAGGTCAGGAGGGTCGGGAGGTTCGACACCGGGGAGCTGTTTTTT
TRBV10-3	12	-	-	TRBJ1-5	CAIGEGNQPQHF	TGTGCCATTGGGGAGGGCAATCAGCCCCAGCATTTT
TRBV19	15	-	-	TRBJ1-5	CASIRAGNSNQPQHF	TGTGCCAGTATCCGGGCAGGGAATAGCAATCAGCCCCAGCATTTT
TRBV18	14	TRBD1	-	TRBJ2-7	CASSPQGQGYEQYF	TGTGCCAGCTCACCACAGGGACAGGGCTACGAGCAGTACTTC
TRBV7-9	12	-	-	TRBJ1-5	CASSLDRQPQHF	TGTGCCAGCAGCTTAGACAGACAGCCCCAGCATTTT
TRBV28	12	-	-	TRBJ2-3	CASSSGTDTQYF	TGTGCCAGCAGTTCGGGGACAGATACGCAGTATTTT
TRBV10-3	17	TRBD1	few	TRBJ2-2	CAIGNRGWSANTGELFF	TGTGCCATCGGCAACAGGGGATGGTCCGCGAACACCGGGGAGCTGTTTTTT
TRBV5-6	19	-	-	TRBJ2-7	CASSSEVRQAGASSYEQYF	TGTGCCAGCAGCTCCGAAGTTAGACAGGCCGGGGCGAGCTCCTACGAGCAGTACTTC
TRBV2	15	TRBD1	-	TRBJ1-6	CASSGIGTGGSPLHF	TGTGCCAGCAGTGGGATTGGGACAGGGGGTTCACCCCTCCACTTT
TRBV10-3	14	TRBD1	-	TRBJ1-6	CAIRGTGGKSPLHF	TGTGCCATCAGAGGGACAGGGGGCAAATCACCCCTCCACTTT
TRBV7-9	15	TRBD2	-	TRBJ2-1	CASSLSRTSDNEQFF	TGTGCCAGCAGCCTGTCCAGGACTAGCGACAATGAGCAGTTCTTC
TRBV5-6	14	-	few	TRBJ1-5	CASSNGQLNQPQHF	TGTGCCAGCAGCAACGGACAGCTCAATCAGCCCCAGCATTTT
TRBV6-5	14	TRBD2	-	TRBJ2-7	CASSRPGLAGEQYF	TGTGCCAGCAGCAGACCGGGACTAGCGGGGGAGCAGTACTTC
TRBV6-5	14	TRBD1	few	TRBJ2-7	CASSPGDRLYEQYF	TGTGCCAGCAGTCCTGGGGACAGGCTCTACGAGCAGTACTTC
TRBV11-2	14	-	-	TRBJ1-1	CASSPRGPNTEAFF	TGTGCCAGCAGCCCGCGAGGCCCGAACACTGAAGCTTTCTTT